This T cell receptor (beta chain) was obtained from a study of STAT5B mutations in CD4+ large granular lymphocyte leukemia (dated by TCRdb to 2021 to 2024). At the level of the whole study: Among the healthy controls, the CDR3 'QG' motif was associated with a particular HLA allele. The study compared the TCRbeta repertoires of patients with CD4+ T-cell large granular lymphocyte leukemia against those of healthy blood donors. Flow cytometry on FACSCanto II or FACSVerse confirmed that purified fractions exceeded 95% purity among lymphocytes. What the study reported, not specific to this receptor: CD4-sorted patient repertoires appeared more clonal than healthy CD4+ repertoires, and this difference persisted after removing the putative leukemic clones. The main leukemic clonotypes were found to be private to each patient, although about a quarter of the main leukemic clonotypes were detected at low frequency in the non-leukemic repertoires of other patients. The data were not HLA-matched, and the relatively small sample size could explain the higher clonality seen in CD4+ compared with CD8+ T-LGLL. TRBV06-family usage was enriched among the top patient clones (8/27) compared with healthy controls (2/35).

On this clone itself: The antigen it recognizes is unknown. Base qualities are not recorded, but no much larger clone differs from it by a single base.

The immunoSEQ assay at survey resolution was applied to genomic DNA for sequencing of TCRbeta rearrangements. From the authors' description of their analysis: In the TCR sequencing data, the lowest productive clonotype frequency that could be detected was 2.59 x 10-5. Only productive TCRbeta rearrangements, defined as complete and in-frame sequences, were included in the analyses. Sample clonality was computed as Simpson clonality in the immunoSEQ Analyzer version 3.0. Based on frequency, clones were grouped as very rare, small, medium, large (1-20%) or hyperexpanded (>20%). Generation probabilities were estimated with OLGA 1.2.3, V-gene circos plots were made with VDJtools, specificities were searched in VDJdb, and CDR3 motifs were identified with GLIPH. TCRdb stores this immuneACCESS table with in-frame sequences only. Part of the clones is absent; in the studies checked, under half of the shortfall reflects unresolved V genes, and no reason is known for the rest. V, J and clone size were drawn from that table, and D and trimming were deduced from the DNA. The sample yields 25,000 to 30,000 clones; about 81% were counted once. Of the sample, approximately 3% is held by the ten largest clones.

V is reduced by 1 base and J by 8 bases, leaving a spacing of 13 bases between them. The CDR3 numbers 14 residues from cysteine through phenylalanine. This entry keeps only the CDR3 DNA: 42 bases, framed from base 1. The CDR1 and CDR2 encoded by the germline V gene are SGHRS and YFSETQ. Buffy coats from 30 to 40 blood donors, supplied by the Finnish Red Cross blood service, were used as healthy controls. All TCR-sequenced material derived from peripheral blood: patient blood samples and healthy donor buffy coats. Ficoll-Hypaque gradient centrifugation was used to isolate peripheral blood mononuclear cells. Magnetic purification was used to isolate CD4+ cells from the buffy coats of the healthy controls. Genomic DNA was extracted with the Gentra Puregene Cell and Tissue kit and quantified on a Qubit 2.0 fluorometer.

The receptor comes from a human donor in good health. Rearrangement joined TRBV5-1 to TRBJ2-1; tentative D gene TRBD1, with 6 bases matching. Sequences were obtained from CD4+ T cells from blood buffy coats. Here is the DNA: TGCGCCAGCAGCTTGAGGACAGTTATCGATGAGCAGTTCTTC. Translated, this is CASSLRTVIDEQFF.